Following are 10 T cell receptor beta chains from one sample sequenced in a study of monozygotic twins with inflammatory bowel disease. From the 5' RACE reads, TCRdb lists one entry per CDR3 protein and no DNA. Reported are around 380,000 distinct CDR3 sequences; the ten largest clones contain under 3%. The sample was blood. These receptors were collected from a human donor with ulcerative colitis or Crohn's disease, or a healthy co-twin of an affected twin (not recorded which).

This rearrangement joins TRBV4-2 to TRBJ2-2; the D gene TCRdb calls, TRBD2, cannot be checked with no DNA. CDR1 LGHNA and CDR2 YNFKEQ come from the germline V gene. The CDR3 runs to 21 residues. The CDR3 protein is CASSQDPAVDRTSVATGELFF.

The V call is TRBV3-1, the J call TRBJ2-7; TCRdb lists TRBD1, though no DNA is available to test this call. There are 14 residues in the CDR3. Germline CDR1 is LGHDT and CDR2 is YNNKEL (reference sequence). CDR3 loop: CASSHGTEDYEQYF.

This chain links TRBV12-3 or TRBV12-4 with TRBJ1-1. The CDR3 runs 15 residues. CDR3 residues: CASSTQILMNTEAFF.

The chain combines TRBV12-3 or TRBV12-4 with TRBJ1-5. CDR3 length: 14 residues. The CDR3 loop is CASSLAWGSQPQHF.

The V and J genes are TRBV29-1 and TRBJ2-1; without DNA, the TCRdb call of TRBD2 cannot be checked. Germline V gene sequence: CDR1 SQVTM, CDR2 ANQGSEA. The CDR3 length is 15 residues. This chain's CDR3 is CSVERGGEAINEQFF.

The chain carries TRBV21-1 and TRBJ1-2; the TCRdb D gene call, TRBD1, has no DNA to confirm it. TRBV21-1 corresponds to a pseudogene. This CDR3 is 19 amino acids long. This CDR3 reads CASSTRNLKQGSRRNGYTF.

The chain recombines TRBV27 with TRBJ2-1; TCRdb selects TRBD2, and the lack of DNA leaves this call unchecked. In germline, CDR1 is MNHEY, CDR2 SMNVEV (reference sequence). This CDR3 has 15 residues. CDR3 in amino acids: CASSLIAGPYNEQFF.

The chain links TRBV4-1 to TRBJ2-1; the TCRdb call, TRBD2, lacks DNA for checking. Per germline, CDR1 MGHRA and CDR2 YSYEKL. The CDR3 length is 18 residues. The chain's CDR3 is CASSQYLPAGGKDNEQFF.

The genes are TRBV12-3 or TRBV12-4 and TRBJ2-1; TCRdb's D call, TRBD1, is unchecked because there is no DNA. The CDR3 covers 16 residues. CDR3 region: CASSLSSGQKRDEQFF.

This chain joins TRBV2 and TRBJ2-7; the D call from TCRdb, TRBD2, cannot be confirmed without DNA. This CDR3 contains 16 residues. The germline V gene has CDR1 SNHLY and CDR2 FYNNEI. CDR3 sequence reads: CASSERVGPRSYEQYF.